This T cell receptor beta chain was sequenced for a study of T cell responses to AZD1222 COVID-19 vaccine. About this clone itself: The antigen remains unidentified.

Regarding the study as a whole: Donors were mostly white British, more females; clonal diversity possibly underestimated.

Sequencing was performed with immunoSEQ multiplex PCR; in TCRdb, only in-frame clones are kept and a portion is missing. The table lists roughly 100,000 clones, 70% to 90% of them singletons. Looked up from germline, CDR1 is LGHDT and CDR2 is YNNKEL (reference sequence). This CDR3 contains 16 residues. V was clipped by 0 bases and J by 6 bases, with 17 bases between them. V gene TRBV3-1 (or the pseudogene TRBV3-2) combines with J gene TRBJ2-5; either TRBD1 or TRBD2 may supply D (6 bases each). Sequencing was performed on peripheral blood, taken on day 0 of AZD1222 vaccination. The receptor comes from an adult in good health. The CDR3 DNA reads as TGTGCCAGCAGCCAAGACCCCTCGGGGGCAGCGCAGACCCAGTACTTC. This codes for CASSQDPSGAAQTQYF.